The T cell receptor (beta chain) described here comes from a study of T cell changes during pregnancy in multiple sclerosis. The CDR3 has 13 amino acids. With 3 bases removed from V and 1 base from J, the gap between germline ends came to 6 bases. The V gene's germline CDR1 is MDHEN and CDR2 SYDVKM. Assay used: immunoSEQ multiplex PCR; TCRdb lists only in-frame clones, some missing. Of approximately 70,000 clones in the sample, 91% were seen once. This receptor was taken from a female donor in good health, enrolled as a control in a pregnancy study. The input for sequencing was peripheral blood, taken in the third trimester of pregnancy. The J gene is TRBJ1-2, the V gene TRBV28; D not resolved. As DNA, the CDR3 is TGTGCCAGCAGTTTGGGCGTTAACTATGGCTACACCTTC. This sequence encodes CASSLGVNYGYTF.